These 26 T cell receptor beta chains were all obtained from the same sample, sequenced in a study of T cell responses to AZD1222 COVID-19 vaccine. Data came from immunoSEQ multiplex PCR; TCRdb stores just in-frame clones and leaves some out. The top ten clones hold roughly 0.99% of a sample with approximately 190,000 clones, under 95% of them seen once. The sequences come from peripheral blood, collected on day 0 of AZD1222 vaccination. The receptors were sampled from an adult in good health.

Here the CDR3 DNA reads TGTGCCAGCAGTTTATCGATCTCCGAACTAGCGGTTCTCACCGGGGAGCTGTTTTTT. It specifies CASSLSISELAVLTGELFF. This rearrangement joins TRBV27 to TRBJ2-2, with 8 positions matching TRBD2. The V and J ends lost 0 bases and 4 bases, in that order; junction bases with no gene match: 13. Germline V CDR1 and CDR2: MNHEY, SMNVEV (reference sequence). The CDR3 consists of 19 residues.

This clone has only one observation. J is TRBJ1-5 and V is TRBV18; no firm D call. The CDR3 has 16 residues. With 3 bases removed from V and 7 bases from J, the gap between germline ends came to 19 bases. The V gene's germline CDR1 is KGHSH and CDR2 LQKENI. CDR3 sequence (DNA): TGTGCCAGCTCACCGGTATCGGGTTCCCTGGGGCAGCCCCAGCATTTT. This gives the protein CASSPVSGSLGQPQHF.

CDR3 sequence: CASSYLYDGGPTGYTF. CDR3 DNA sequence: TGTGCCAGCAGTTACCTTTACGATGGGGGACCGACTGGCTACACCTTC. This rearrangement joins TRBV6-5 to TRBJ1-2, with D possibly matching TRBD1 (5 bases). CDR1 and CDR2 from the germline V gene are MNHEY and SVGAGI. The CDR3 has 16 amino acids. Between the trimmed V and J ends, which lost 2 bases and 7 bases, there was a span of 20 bases.

The gene calls are TRBV11-2 and TRBJ1-2; TRBD1 is a possible D gene (6 bases). V was clipped by 5 bases and J by 0 bases, with 19 bases between them. CDR1 and CDR2 from the germline V gene are SGHAT and FQNNGV. CDR3 length: 17 residues. CDR3 sequence (DNA): TGTGCCAGCAGCACTAATCCAGGGGAGGTAGCTAACTATGGCTACACCTTC. Its translation is CASSTNPGEVANYGYTF. Full variable domain (rest looked up from reference TRBV11-2 and TRBJ1-2): EAGVAQSPRYKIIEKRQSVAFWCNPISGHATLYWYQQILGQGPKLLIQFQNNGVVDDSQLPKDRFSAERLKGVDSTLKIQPAKLEDSAVYLCASSTNPGEVANYGYTFGSGTRLTVV.

The chain recombines TRBV5-1 with TRBJ2-3; TRBD1 might be the D (6 bases). Germline values: CDR1 SGHRS, CDR2 YFSETQ. V lost 4 bases, J lost 2 bases, and 14 bases lay in between. CDR3 size: 15 residues. The CDR3, as DNA: TGCGCCAGCAGCGGAGGACAGACCAACACAGATACGCAGTATTTT. Translating it yields CASSGGQTNTDTQYF. Filled out from reference TRBV5-1 and TRBJ2-3, the complete variable domain reads KAGVTQTPRYLIKTRGQQVTLSCSPISGHRSVSWYQQTPGQGLQFLFEYFSETQRNKGNFPGRFSGRQFSNSRSEMNVSTLELGDSALYLCASSGGQTNTDTQYFGPGTRLTVL.

This rearrangement joins TRBV6-1 to TRBJ2-1; D is ambiguous. Trimming removed 2 bases at V and 0 bases at J, with 11 bases between. The germline gives CDR1 MNHNS, CDR2 SASEGT. The CDR3 totals 16 residues. In DNA form, the CDR3 reads TGTGCCAGCAGTGAAACCGCACTAATCTCCTACAATGAGCAGTTCTTC. Protein sequence: CASSETALISYNEQFF.

This chain links TRBV13 with TRBJ2-7; TRBD1 is a possible D gene (5 bases). The germline V gene has CDR1 PRHDT and CDR2 FYEKMQ (reference sequence). V lost 0 bases to trimming and J lost 0 bases, with 9 bases between them. CDR3 size: 15 residues. For the CDR3, the DNA is TGTGCCAGCAGCTTAGGGCAGGGAAGCTCCTACGAGCAGTACTTC. This gives the protein CASSLGQGSSYEQYF.

The genes are TRBV10-2 and TRBJ1-6; D is ambiguous. CDR1 is WSHSY, CDR2 SAAADI, per germline. The CDR3 consists of 13 residues. Deletions cut 0 bases from V and 7 bases from J, with 4 bases between. CDR3 protein: CASSESTNSPLHF. The DNA of the CDR3 is TGCGCCAGCAGTGAGTCGACAAATTCACCCCTCCACTTT.

The chain carries TRBV29-1 and TRBJ1-2; TRBD1 agrees at 8 bases. CDR3 size: 13 residues. Looked up from germline, CDR1 is SQVTM and CDR2 is ANQGSEA. V lost 6 bases to trimming and J lost 4 bases; unmatched junction nucleotides: 7. In DNA, the CDR3 is TGCAGCGTGGCTGGGACAGGCCTCTATGGCTACACCTTC. It specifies CSVAGTGLYGYTF. The variable domain in full, completed from reference TRBV29-1 and TRBJ1-2, reads SAVISQKPSRDICQRGTSLTIQCQVDSQVTMMFWYRQQPGQSLTLIATANQGSEATYESGFVIDKFPISRPNLTFSTLTVSNMSPEDSSIYLCSVAGTGLYGYTFGSGTRLTVV.

The chain employs TRBV9 and TRBJ1-5; 10 nucleotides agree with TRBD1. The CDR3 runs 16 residues. The junction had 3 bases not matched to a gene; V was cut back by 0 bases and J by 3 bases. Germline CDR1 and CDR2: SGDLS and YYNGEE. The CDR3 DNA reads TGTGCCAGCAGCGTAGGGGGGACAGGGGTCAATCAGCCCCAGCATTTT. As protein: CASSVGGTGVNQPQHF.

This chain links TRBV7-2 with TRBJ1-2; D call uncertain. Looked up from germline, CDR1 is SGHTA and CDR2 is FQGNSA. The V end was cut by 2 bases, the J end by 0 bases, with 10 bases between. CDR3 size: 15 residues. The CDR3 nucleotides are TGTGCCAGCAGCTTATCTTTCGGGTCTAACTATGGCTACACCTTC. As protein: CASSLSFGSNYGYTF.

The V call is TRBV5-1, the J call TRBJ2-5, with D possibly matching TRBD1 (5 bases). Germline-derived CDR1 and CDR2 are SGHRS and YFSETQ. V was pared by 0 bases and J by 5 bases, with 8 bases between. The CDR3 sequence is 13 residues long. CDR3 sequence (DNA): TGCGCCAGCAGCTTGGGGGGCAGGGAGACCCAGTACTTC. Encoded protein: CASSLGGRETQYF.

For the CDR3, the DNA is TGTGCCAGCAGGTTGTTATCTGGAAACACCATATATTTT. Its protein is CASRLLSGNTIYF. The V and J genes are TRBV28 and TRBJ1-3; D is ambiguous. Trimming stripped 6 bases from V and 1 base from J, with 7 bases between. Germline-derived CDR1 and CDR2 are MDHEN and SYDVKM. The CDR3 runs 13 residues.

This rearrangement joins TRBV18 to TRBJ2-7; D unclear. Germline assignment: CDR1 KGHSH and CDR2 LQKENI. V lost 3 bases to trimming and J lost 9 bases, with 30 bases between them. The CDR3 totals 18 residues. CDR3 sequence reads: CASSPSYRTALSATGQYF. As DNA, the CDR3 is TGTGCCAGCTCACCTTCTTATAGAACAGCTCTCTCAGCTACGGGGCAGTACTTC.

In nucleotides, the CDR3 is TGTGCCAGCAGCATGGGACTAGGGGGCGACGAGCAGTACTTC. This sequence encodes CASSMGLGGDEQYF. The V call is TRBV7-2, the J call TRBJ2-7; D perhaps matches TRBD2 (8 bases). Per germline, CDR1 SGHTA and CDR2 FQGNSA. Trimming removed 5 bases at V and 5 bases at J, with 16 bases between. The CDR3 runs to 14 residues. The full variable domain, in which reference TRBV7-2 and TRBJ2-7 provide the parts outside the CDR3, is GAGVSQSPSNKVTEKGKDVELRCDPISGHTALYWYRQSLGQGLEFLIYFQGNSAPDKSGLPSDRFSAERTGGSVSTLTIQRTQQEDSAVYLCASSMGLGGDEQYFGPGTRLTVT.

The DNA for the CDR3 is TGTGCCAGCAGCGTAGGTAGCAGGAACTCTGGAAACACCATATATTTT. Translating it yields CASSVGSRNSGNTIYF. The gene calls are TRBV9 and TRBJ1-3; D gene ambiguous. The CDR3 loop spans 16 amino acids. V lost 0 bases to trimming and J lost 0 bases, with 10 bases between them. The germline gives CDR1 SGDLS, CDR2 YYNGEE.

The chain recombines TRBV2 with TRBJ2-1; 16 bases fit TRBD2. J was trimmed by 2 bases and V by 7 bases; bases with no gene match: 11. This CDR3 region has 19 residues. CDR1 is SNHLY, CDR2 FYNNEI, per germline. In DNA, the CDR3 is TGTGCCAGCATGGGCCTCGGGACTAGCGGGAGGGGACCCTACAATGAGCAGTTCTTC. It encodes CASMGLGTSGRGPYNEQFF.

The rearrangement uses TRBV5-4 and TRBJ2-2; 8 nucleotides line up with TRBD2. The J segment lost 1 base and the V segment lost 0 bases, leaving 2 bases of the junction unmatched. The length of the CDR3 is 16 residues. The germline V gene has CDR1 SGHNT and CDR2 YYREEE (reference sequence). The CDR3 nucleotides read TGTGCCAGCAGCTTGGCCGGGGGGGGGAACACCGGGGAGCTGTTTTTT. It encodes CASSLAGGGNTGELFF.

This chain joins TRBV19 and TRBJ1-1; 10 nucleotides align to TRBD1. Trimming cost V 1 base and J 5 bases; bases outside gene matches: 4. The length of the CDR3 is 15 residues. Germline CDR1 is LNHDA and CDR2 is SQIVND (reference sequence). The CDR3 DNA follows: TGTGCCAGTAGTATAGGAAGGGACAGGGGAACTGAAGCTTTCTTT. Protein: CASSIGRDRGTEAFF. The full variable domain, with the rest looked up from reference TRBV19 and TRBJ1-1, is DGGITQSPKYLFRKEGQNVTLSCEQNLNHDAMYWYRQDPGQGLRLIYYSQIVNDFQKGDIAEGYSVSREKKESFPLTVTSAQKNPTAFYLCASSIGRDRGTEAFFGQGTRLTVV.

In this sample, this clone turned up a few times. The CDR3 region is CASSYDSSSYEQYF. The CDR3 nucleotides read TGTGCCAGCAGTTACGACAGTAGCTCCTACGAGCAGTACTTC. The V call is TRBV6-6, the J call TRBJ2-7; perhaps TRBD1 as D (5 bases). V was pared by 2 bases and J by 0 bases, with 8 bases between. The CDR3 has 14 amino acids. Looked up from germline, CDR1 is MNHNY and CDR2 is SVGAGI (reference sequence).

This chain uses TRBV2 with TRBJ2-7; weak D call: TRBD1 (6 bases). The CDR3 runs 12 residues. V was cut by 6 bases and J by 3 bases, with 9 bases left in between. Germline CDR1 SNHLY, CDR2 FYNNEI. CDR3 bases: TGTGCCAGCAGGGACAGCCACTACGAGCAGTACTTC. Amino acid sequence: CASRDSHYEQYF. Combining the CDR3 with reference TRBV2 and TRBJ2-7 gives the whole variable domain EPEVTQTPSHQVTQMGQEVILRCVPISNHLYFYWYRQILGQKVEFLVSFYNNEISEKSEIFDDQFSVERPDGSNFTLKIRSTKLEDSAMYFCASRDSHYEQYFGPGTRLTVT.

The chain recombines TRBV7-9 with TRBJ2-5, with TRBD2 matching over 13 bases. J lost 5 bases, V lost 5 bases, and 8 bases had no gene match. The CDR3 contains 16 residues. Germline V lookup: CDR1 SEHNR, CDR2 FQNEAQ (reference sequence). The CDR3 DNA sequence: TGTGCCAGCAGCCCCGGACTAGCGGGGGTTCTGGAGACCCAGTACTTC. Its protein product is CASSPGLAGVLETQYF.

This chain links TRBV7-8 with TRBJ2-6, with 9 positions matching TRBD1. Germline assignment: CDR1 SGHVS and CDR2 FQNEAQ. The CDR3 runs 18 residues. With V trimmed by 1 base and J by 0 bases, 4 bases remained unmatched. The CDR3 is CASSLEGQGFSGANVLTF. The CDR3 nucleotides read TGTGCCAGCAGCTTAGAGGGACAGGGATTCTCTGGGGCCAACGTCCTGACTTTC.

The chain combines TRBV9 with TRBJ2-3; D uncertain. The germline V gene has CDR1 SGDLS and CDR2 YYNGEE. The CDR3 covers 17 residues. The V gene lost 7 bases and the J gene lost 0 bases, with 21 bases spanning the gap. The CDR3 nucleotides are TGTGCCAGCGCCGACGAACTCGAACACACAAGCACAGATACGCAGTATTTT. Protein: CASADELEHTSTDTQYF.

This rearrangement joins TRBV18 to TRBJ1-3; tentative D call: TRBD1 (6 bases). Germline V gene sequence: CDR1 KGHSH, CDR2 LQKENI. Trimming stripped 6 bases from V and 0 bases from J, with 12 bases between. The CDR3 sequence is 15 residues long. CDR3 nucleotides: TGTGCCAGCTCGCGGCAGGGGAGCTCTGGAAACACCATATATTTT. It codes for CASSRQGSSGNTIYF.

In its sample, this clone was seen once. DNA of the CDR3: TGTGCCAGCAGCTTTGCCCCGCATTACGAGCAGTACTTC. It codes for CASSFAPHYEQYF. V is TRBV7-2 and J is TRBJ2-7; D remains unclear. V was trimmed by 3 bases and J by 4 bases, leaving 10 bases between them. Per the germline V gene, CDR1 is SGHTA and CDR2 is FQGNSA. The CDR3 is made up of 13 amino acids.